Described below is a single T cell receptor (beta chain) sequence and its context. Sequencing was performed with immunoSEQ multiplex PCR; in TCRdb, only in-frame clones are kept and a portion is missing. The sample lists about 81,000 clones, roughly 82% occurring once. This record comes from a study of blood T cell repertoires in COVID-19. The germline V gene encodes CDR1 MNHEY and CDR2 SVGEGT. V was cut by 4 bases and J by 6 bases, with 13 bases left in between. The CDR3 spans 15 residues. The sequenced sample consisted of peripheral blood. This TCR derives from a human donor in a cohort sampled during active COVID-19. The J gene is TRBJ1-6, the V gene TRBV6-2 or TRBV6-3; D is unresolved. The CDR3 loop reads CASSFGLYRNSPLHF. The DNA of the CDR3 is TGTGCCAGCAGTTTTGGACTTTATCGTAATTCACCCCTCCACTTT.